What follows is one T cell receptor (beta chain) and its context. Its antigen is not identified. These data come from a study of regulatory T cells in long-lasting Graves disease. Overall study: Patients with persistent Graves' disease had over 5 years of antithyroid drugs and persistent TSH receptor antibodies.

V trimming: 3 bases; J trimming: 2 bases; junction bases outside the gene matches: 11. Germline lookup yields CDR1 SGHRS and CDR2 YFSETQ. The CDR3 runs 16 residues. Investigators prepared the TCR beta libraries by applying iRepertoire HTBI primers and Arm-PCR of CDR3 regions. TCRdb passed the multiplex PCR reads through MiXCR, listing each CDR3 protein once. The sample lists some 470,000 distinct CDR3 sequences, 20% to 25% seen once, with over 6% in the top ten. Study outcomes and limitations: Persistent disease exhibited a predilection for TRBV28, TRBJ1-2 and TRBJ2-5.

Time point indicated: persistent/refractory GD, antithyroid drugs over 5 years with positive TRAb. Extracted RNA from PBMCs served as the source of the TCR library. This material consisted of peripheral blood mononuclear cells (PBMCs), taken when the disease was refractory, from a patient treated with antithyroid drugs. This sequence was found in a female donor with Graves disease. This chain links TRBV5-1 with TRBJ2-7; 7 positions match TRBD2. The CDR3 loop is CASSSTLSRGTYEQYF. CDR3 DNA: TGCGCCAGCAGCTCGACCCTCTCGCGGGGGACCTACGAGCAGTACTTC.